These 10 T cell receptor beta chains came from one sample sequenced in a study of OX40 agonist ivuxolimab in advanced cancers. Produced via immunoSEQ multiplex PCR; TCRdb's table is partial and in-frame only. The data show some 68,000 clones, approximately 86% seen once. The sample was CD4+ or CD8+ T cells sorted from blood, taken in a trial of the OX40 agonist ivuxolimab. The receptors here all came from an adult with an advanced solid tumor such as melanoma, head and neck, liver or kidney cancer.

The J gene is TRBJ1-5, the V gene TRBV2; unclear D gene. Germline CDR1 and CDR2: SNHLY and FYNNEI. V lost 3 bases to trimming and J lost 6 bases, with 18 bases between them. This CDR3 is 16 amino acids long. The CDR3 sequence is CASSEEAPWRGQPQHF. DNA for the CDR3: TGTGCCAGCAGTGAGGAGGCCCCCTGGCGAGGTCAGCCCCAGCATTTT.

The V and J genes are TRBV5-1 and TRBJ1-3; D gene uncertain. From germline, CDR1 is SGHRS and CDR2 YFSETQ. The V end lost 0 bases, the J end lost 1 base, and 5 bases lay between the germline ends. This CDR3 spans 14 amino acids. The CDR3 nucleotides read TGCGCCAGCAGCTTGGTCGAATCTGGAAACACCATATATTTT. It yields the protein CASSLVESGNTIYF.

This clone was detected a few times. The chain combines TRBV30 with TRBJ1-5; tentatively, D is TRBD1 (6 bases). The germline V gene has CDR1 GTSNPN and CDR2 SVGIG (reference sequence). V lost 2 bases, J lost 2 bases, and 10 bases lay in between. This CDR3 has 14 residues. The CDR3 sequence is CAWSLAGGNQPQHF. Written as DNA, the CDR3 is TGTGCCTGGAGTCTGGCAGGGGGCAATCAGCCCCAGCATTTT. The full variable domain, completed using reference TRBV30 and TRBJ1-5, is SQTIHQWPATLVQPVGSPLSLECTVEGTSNPNLYWYRQAAGRGLQLLFYSVGIGQISSEVPQNLSASRPQDRQFILSSKKLLLSDSGFYLCAWSLAGGNQPQHFGDGTRLSIL.

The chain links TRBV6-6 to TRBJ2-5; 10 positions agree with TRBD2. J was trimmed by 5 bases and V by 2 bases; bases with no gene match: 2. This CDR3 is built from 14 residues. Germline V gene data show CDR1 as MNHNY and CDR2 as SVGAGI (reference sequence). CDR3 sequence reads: CASSYNSGRETQYF. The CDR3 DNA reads TGTGCCAGCAGTTACAATAGCGGGAGGGAGACCCAGTACTTC.

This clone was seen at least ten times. The DNA of the CDR3 is TGTGCCAGCAGTTTGCAGGGGGCCGATTCACCCCTCCACTTT. Protein sequence: CASSLQGADSPLHF. The chain uses TRBV27 and TRBJ1-6; 8 nucleotides agree with TRBD1. The ends lost 3 bases at V and 8 bases at J; junction bases unmatched: 3. The germline gives CDR1 MNHEY, CDR2 SMNVEV (reference sequence). The CDR3 covers 14 residues.

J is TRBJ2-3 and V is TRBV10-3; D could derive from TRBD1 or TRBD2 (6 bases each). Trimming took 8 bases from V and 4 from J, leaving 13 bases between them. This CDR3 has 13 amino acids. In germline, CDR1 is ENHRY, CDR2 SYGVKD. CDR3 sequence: CAIGGPGADTQYF. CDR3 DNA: TGTGCCATCGGGGGGCCGGGTGCAGATACGCAGTATTTT.

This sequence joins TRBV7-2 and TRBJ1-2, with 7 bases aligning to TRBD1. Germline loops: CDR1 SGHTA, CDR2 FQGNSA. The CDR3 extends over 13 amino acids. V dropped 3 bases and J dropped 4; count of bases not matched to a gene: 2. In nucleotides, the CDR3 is TGTGCCAGCAGCTTGGGACAGAGCTATGGCTACACCTTC. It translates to CASSLGQSYGYTF. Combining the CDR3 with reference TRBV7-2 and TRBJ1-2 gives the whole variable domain GAGVSQSPSNKVTEKGKDVELRCDPISGHTALYWYRQSLGQGLEFLIYFQGNSAPDKSGLPSDRFSAERTGGSVSTLTIQRTQQEDSAVYLCASSLGQSYGYTFGSGTRLTVV.

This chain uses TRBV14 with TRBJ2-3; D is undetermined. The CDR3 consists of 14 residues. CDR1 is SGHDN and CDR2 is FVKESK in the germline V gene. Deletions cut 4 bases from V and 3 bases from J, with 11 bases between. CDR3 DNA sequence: TGTGCCAGCAGCCGTAGCCGTTCGACAGATACGCAGTATTTT. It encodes CASSRSRSTDTQYF.

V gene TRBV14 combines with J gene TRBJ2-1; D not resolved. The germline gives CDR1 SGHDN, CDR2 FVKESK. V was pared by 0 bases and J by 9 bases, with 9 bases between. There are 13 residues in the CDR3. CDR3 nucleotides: TGTGCCAGCAGCCAAGACTGGCGTGGTGAGCAGTTCTTC. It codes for CASSQDWRGEQFF.

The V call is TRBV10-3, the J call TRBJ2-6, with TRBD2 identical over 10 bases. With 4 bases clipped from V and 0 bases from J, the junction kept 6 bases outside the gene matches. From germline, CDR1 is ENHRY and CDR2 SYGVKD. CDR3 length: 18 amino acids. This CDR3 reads CAISGGLALFSGANVLTF. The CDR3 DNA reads TGTGCCATCAGTGGGGGACTAGCGCTTTTCTCTGGGGCCAACGTCCTGACTTTC.